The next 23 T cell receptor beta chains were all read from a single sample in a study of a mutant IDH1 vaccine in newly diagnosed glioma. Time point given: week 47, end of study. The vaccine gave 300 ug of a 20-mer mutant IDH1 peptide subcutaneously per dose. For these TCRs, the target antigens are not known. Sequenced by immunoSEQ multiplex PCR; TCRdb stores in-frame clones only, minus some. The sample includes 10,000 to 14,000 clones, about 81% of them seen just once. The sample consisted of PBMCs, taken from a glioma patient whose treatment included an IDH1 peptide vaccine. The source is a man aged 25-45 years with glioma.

CDR3 bases: TGCGCCAGCAGCCCCTTGTGGAGCTCTGGGGCCAACGTCCTGACTTTC. Translated: CASSPLWSSGANVLTF. The genes are TRBV5-1 and TRBJ2-6; D is undetermined. The V end was cut by 4 bases, the J end by 0 bases, with 11 bases between. The V gene's germline CDR1 is SGHRS and CDR2 YFSETQ. This CDR3 has 16 amino acids.

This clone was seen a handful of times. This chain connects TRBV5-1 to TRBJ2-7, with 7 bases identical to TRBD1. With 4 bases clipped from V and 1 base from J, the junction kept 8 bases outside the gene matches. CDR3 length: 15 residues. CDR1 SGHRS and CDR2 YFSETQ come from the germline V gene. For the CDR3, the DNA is TGCGCCAGCAGCCTCAGGACAGGATCTTCCTACGAGCAGTACTTC. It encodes CASSLRTGSSYEQYF. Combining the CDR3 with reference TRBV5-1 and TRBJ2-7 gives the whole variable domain KAGVTQTPRYLIKTRGQQVTLSCSPISGHRSVSWYQQTPGQGLQFLFEYFSETQRNKGNFPGRFSGRQFSNSRSEMNVSTLELGDSALYLCASSLRTGSSYEQYFGPGTRLTVT.

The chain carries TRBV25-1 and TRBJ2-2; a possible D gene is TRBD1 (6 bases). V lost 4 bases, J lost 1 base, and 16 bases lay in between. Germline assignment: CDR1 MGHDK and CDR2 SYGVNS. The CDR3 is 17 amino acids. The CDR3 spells CASSAFLKQGNTGELFF. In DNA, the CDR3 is TGTGCCAGCAGTGCCTTCCTAAAACAGGGGAACACCGGGGAGCTGTTTTTT.

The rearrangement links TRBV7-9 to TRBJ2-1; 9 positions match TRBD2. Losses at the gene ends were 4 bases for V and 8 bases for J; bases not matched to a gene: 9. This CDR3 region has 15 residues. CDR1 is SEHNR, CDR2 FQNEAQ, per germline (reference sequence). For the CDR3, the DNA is TGTGCCAGCAGCTCCCCGGCTAGCGGGAAGCATGAGCAGTTCTTC. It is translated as CASSSPASGKHEQFF. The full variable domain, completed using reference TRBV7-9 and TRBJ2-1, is DTGVSQNPRHKITKRGQNVTFRCDPISEHNRLYWYRQTLGQGPEFLTYFQNEAQLEKSRLLSDRFSAERPKGSFSTLEIQRTEQGDSAMYLCASSSPASGKHEQFFGPGTRLTVL.

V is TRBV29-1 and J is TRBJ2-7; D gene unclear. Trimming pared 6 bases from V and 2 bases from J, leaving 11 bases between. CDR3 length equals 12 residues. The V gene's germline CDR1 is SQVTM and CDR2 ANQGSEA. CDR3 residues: CSVVRGPYEQYF. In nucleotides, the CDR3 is TGCAGCGTCGTAAGAGGTCCCTACGAGCAGTACTTC.

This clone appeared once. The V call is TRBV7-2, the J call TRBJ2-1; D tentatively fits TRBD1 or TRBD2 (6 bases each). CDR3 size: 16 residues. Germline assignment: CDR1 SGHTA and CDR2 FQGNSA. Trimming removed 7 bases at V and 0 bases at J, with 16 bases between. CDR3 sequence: CASIALGGSSYNEQFF. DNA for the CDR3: TGTGCCAGCATCGCCCTAGGGGGGAGCTCCTACAATGAGCAGTTCTTC.

CDR3 loop: CASSLSGGNEQFF. The CDR3 nucleotides read TGTGCCAGCAGCCTTAGCGGGGGGAATGAGCAGTTCTTC. This rearrangement joins TRBV11-2 to TRBJ2-1; 10 nucleotides match TRBD2. In germline, CDR1 is SGHAT, CDR2 FQNNGV. The length of the CDR3 is 13 residues. V trimming: 5 bases; J trimming: 7 bases; junction bases outside the gene matches: 2.

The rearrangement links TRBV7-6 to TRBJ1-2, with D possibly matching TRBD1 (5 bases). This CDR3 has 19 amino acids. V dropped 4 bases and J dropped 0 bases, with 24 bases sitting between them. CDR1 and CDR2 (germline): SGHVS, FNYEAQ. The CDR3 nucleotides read TGTGCCAGCAGCTCTATTACCCGGGACGGGAGCGAAACTAACTATGGCTACACCTTC. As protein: CASSSITRDGSETNYGYTF.

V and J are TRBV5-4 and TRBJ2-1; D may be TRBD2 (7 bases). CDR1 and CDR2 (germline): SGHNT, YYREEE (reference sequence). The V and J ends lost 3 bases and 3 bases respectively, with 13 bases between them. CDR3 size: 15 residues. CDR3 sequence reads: CASSSGRGNYNEQFF. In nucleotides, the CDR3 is TGTGCCAGCAGCTCGGGGAGGGGGAACTACAATGAGCAGTTCTTC.

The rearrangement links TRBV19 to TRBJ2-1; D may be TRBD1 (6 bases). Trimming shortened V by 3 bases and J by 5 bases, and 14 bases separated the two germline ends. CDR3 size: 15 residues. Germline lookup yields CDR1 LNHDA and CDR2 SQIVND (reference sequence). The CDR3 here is CASSIPGARHNEQFF. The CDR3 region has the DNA TGTGCCAGTAGTATCCCAGGGGCCCGTCACAATGAGCAGTTCTTC.

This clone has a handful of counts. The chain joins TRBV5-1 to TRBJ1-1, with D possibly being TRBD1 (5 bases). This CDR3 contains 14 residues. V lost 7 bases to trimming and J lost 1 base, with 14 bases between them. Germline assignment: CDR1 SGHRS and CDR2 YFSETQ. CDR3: CASSREGTNTEAFF. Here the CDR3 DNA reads TGCGCCAGCTCCAGGGAGGGGACGAACACTGAAGCTTTCTTT.

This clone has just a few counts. CDR3 in amino acids: CASSPTVEDEQYF. CDR3 DNA: TGTGCCAGCAGCCCGACTGTGGAGGACGAGCAGTACTTC. V and J are TRBV27 and TRBJ2-7, with a weak D call TRBD2 (5 bases). Trimming removed 6 bases from V and 5 bases from J, with 14 bases in between. The CDR3 spans 13 residues. Looked up from germline, CDR1 is MNHEY and CDR2 is SMNVEV (reference sequence).

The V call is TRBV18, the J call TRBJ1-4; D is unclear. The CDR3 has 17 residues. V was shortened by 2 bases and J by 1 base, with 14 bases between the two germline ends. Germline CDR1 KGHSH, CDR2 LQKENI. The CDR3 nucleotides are TGTGCCAGCTCACCAGTCGGCGGATACCTAACTAATGAAAAACTGTTTTTT. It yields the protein CASSPVGGYLTNEKLFF. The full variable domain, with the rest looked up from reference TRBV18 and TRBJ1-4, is NAGVMQNPRHLVRRRGQEARLRCSPMKGHSHVYWYRQLPEEGLKFMVYLQKENIIDESGMPKERFSAEFPKEGPSILRIQQVVRGDSAAYFCASSPVGGYLTNEKLFFGSGTQLSVL.

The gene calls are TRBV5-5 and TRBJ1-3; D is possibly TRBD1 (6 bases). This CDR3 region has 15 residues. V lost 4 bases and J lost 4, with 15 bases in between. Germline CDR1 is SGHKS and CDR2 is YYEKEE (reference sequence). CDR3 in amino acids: CASSNVGRGGNTIYF. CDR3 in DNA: TGTGCCAGCAGCAACGTGGGCAGGGGAGGAAACACCATATATTTT.

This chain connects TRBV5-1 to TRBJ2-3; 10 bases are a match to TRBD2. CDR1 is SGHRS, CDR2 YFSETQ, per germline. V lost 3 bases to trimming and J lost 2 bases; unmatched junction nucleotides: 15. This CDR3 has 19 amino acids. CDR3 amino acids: CASSSPPSASGGPTDTQYF. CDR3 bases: TGCGCCAGCAGCTCCCCACCCTCGGCTAGCGGGGGCCCCACAGATACGCAGTATTTT.

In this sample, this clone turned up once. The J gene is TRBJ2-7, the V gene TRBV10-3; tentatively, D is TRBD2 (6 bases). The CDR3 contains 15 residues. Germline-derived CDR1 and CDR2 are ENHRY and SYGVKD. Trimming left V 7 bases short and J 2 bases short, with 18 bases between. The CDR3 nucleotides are TGTGCCATCACCCCCAGGGTAGCGGAAACCTACGAGCAGTACTTC. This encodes CAITPRVAETYEQYF.

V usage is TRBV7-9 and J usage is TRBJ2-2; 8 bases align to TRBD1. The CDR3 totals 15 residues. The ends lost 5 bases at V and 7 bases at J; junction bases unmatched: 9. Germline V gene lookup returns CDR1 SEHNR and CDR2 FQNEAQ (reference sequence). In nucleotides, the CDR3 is TGTGCCAGCAGCACCGACAGGGGTATTCGCGGGGAGCTGTTTTTT. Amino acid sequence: CASSTDRGIRGELFF.

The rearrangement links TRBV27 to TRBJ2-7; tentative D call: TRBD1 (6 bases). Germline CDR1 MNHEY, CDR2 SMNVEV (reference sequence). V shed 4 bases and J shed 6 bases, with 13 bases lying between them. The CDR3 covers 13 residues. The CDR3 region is CASSSGVWGEQYF. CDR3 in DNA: TGTGCCAGCAGTTCAGGGGTTTGGGGCGAGCAGTACTTC.

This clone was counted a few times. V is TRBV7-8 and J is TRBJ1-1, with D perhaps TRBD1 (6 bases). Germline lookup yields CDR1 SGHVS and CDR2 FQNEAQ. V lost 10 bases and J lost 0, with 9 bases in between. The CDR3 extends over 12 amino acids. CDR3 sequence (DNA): TGTGCCACACAGGGACTGAACACTGAAGCTTTCTTT. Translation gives CATQGLNTEAFF.

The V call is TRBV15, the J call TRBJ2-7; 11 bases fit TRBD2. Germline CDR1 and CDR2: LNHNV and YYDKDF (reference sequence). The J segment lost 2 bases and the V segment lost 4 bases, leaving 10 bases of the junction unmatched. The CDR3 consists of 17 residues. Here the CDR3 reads CATSTGGTGLAAYEQYF. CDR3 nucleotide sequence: TGTGCCACCAGCACGGGAGGTACGGGACTAGCGGCCTACGAGCAGTACTTC.

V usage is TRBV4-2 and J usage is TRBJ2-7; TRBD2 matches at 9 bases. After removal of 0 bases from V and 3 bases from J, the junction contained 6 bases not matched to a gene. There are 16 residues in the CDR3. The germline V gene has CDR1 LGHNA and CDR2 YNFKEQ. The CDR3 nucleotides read TGTGCCAGCAGCCAAGATAGACTAGCGGTGATCTACGAGCAGTACTTC. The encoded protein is CASSQDRLAVIYEQYF.

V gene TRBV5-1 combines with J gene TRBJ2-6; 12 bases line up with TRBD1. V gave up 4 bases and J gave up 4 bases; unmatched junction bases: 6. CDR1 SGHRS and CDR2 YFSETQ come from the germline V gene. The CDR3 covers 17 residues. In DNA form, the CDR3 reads TGCGCCAGCAGCACGGGACAGGGGGCGGGAGGGGCCAACGTCCTGACTTTC. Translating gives CASSTGQGAGGANVLTF. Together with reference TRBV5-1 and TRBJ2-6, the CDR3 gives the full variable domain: KAGVTQTPRYLIKTRGQQVTLSCSPISGHRSVSWYQQTPGQGLQFLFEYFSETQRNKGNFPGRFSGRQFSNSRSEMNVSTLELGDSALYLCASSTGQGAGGANVLTFGAGSRLTVL.

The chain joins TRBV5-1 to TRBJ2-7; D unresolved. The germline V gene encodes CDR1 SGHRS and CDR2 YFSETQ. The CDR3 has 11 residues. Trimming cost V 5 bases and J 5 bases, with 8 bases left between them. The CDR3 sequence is CASRNIDEQYF. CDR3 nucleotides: TGCGCCAGCAGAAATATCGACGAGCAGTACTTC.